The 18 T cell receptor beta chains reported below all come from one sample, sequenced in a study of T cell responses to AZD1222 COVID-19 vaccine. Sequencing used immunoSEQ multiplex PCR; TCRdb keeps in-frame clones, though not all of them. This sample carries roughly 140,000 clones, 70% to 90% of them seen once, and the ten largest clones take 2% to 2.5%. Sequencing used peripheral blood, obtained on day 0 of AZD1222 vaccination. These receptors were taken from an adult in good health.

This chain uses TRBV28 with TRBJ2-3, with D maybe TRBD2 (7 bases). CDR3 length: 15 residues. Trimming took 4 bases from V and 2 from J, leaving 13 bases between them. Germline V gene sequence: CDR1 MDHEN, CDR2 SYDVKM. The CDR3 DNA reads TGTGCCAGCAGTTCGGGGGGCGGAGCCACAGATACGCAGTATTTT. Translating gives CASSSGGGATDTQYF.

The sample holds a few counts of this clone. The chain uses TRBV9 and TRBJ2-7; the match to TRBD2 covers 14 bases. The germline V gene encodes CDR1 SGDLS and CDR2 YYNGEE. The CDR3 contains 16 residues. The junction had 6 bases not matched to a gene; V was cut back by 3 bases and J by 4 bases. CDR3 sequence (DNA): TGTGCCAGCAGCGACGGGACTAGCGGGAGCGAGTACGAGCAGTACTTC. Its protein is CASSDGTSGSEYEQYF. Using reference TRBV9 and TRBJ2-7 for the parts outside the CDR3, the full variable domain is DSGVTQTPKHLITATGQRVTLRCSPRSGDLSVYWYQQSLDQGLQFLIQYYNGEERAKGNILERFSAQQFPDLHSELNLSSLELGDSALYFCASSDGTSGSEYEQYFGPGTRLTVT.

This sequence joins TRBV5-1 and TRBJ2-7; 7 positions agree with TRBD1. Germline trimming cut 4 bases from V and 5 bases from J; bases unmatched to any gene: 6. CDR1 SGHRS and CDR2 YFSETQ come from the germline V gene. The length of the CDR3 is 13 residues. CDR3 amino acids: CASSPTGMHEQYF. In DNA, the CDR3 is TGCGCCAGCAGCCCGACAGGGATGCACGAGCAGTACTTC.

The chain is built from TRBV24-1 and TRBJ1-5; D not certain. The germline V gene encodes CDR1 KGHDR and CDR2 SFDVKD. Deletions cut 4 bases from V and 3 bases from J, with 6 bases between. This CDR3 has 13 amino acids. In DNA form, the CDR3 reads TGTGCCACCAGTGAAGGGCCCAATCAGCCCCAGCATTTT. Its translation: CATSEGPNQPQHF.

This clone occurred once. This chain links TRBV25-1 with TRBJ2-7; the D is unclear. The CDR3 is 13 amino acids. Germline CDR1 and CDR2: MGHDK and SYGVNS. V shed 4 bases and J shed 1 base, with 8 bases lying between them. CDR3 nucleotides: TGTGCCAGCAGTGCTGCTGGTTCCTACGAGCAGTACTTC. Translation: CASSAAGSYEQYF.

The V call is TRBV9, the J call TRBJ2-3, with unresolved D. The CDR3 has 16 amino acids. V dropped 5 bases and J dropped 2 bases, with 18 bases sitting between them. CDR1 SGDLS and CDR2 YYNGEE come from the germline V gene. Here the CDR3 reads CASSLGPLIYTDTQYF. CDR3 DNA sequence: TGTGCCAGCAGTCTTGGACCCCTCATTTACACAGATACGCAGTATTTT.

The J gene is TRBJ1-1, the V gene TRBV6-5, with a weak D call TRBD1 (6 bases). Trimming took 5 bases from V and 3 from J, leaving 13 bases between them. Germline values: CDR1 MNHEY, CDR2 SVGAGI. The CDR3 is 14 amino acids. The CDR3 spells CASSTTGRDTEAFF. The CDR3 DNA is TGTGCCAGCAGTACTACAGGGAGGGACACTGAAGCTTTCTTT.

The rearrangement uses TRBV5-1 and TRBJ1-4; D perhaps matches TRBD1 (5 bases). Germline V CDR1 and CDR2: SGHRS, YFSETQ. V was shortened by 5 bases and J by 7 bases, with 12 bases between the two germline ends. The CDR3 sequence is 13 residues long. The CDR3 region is CASRSGMGEKLFF. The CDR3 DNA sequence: TGCGCCAGCAGGTCAGGGATGGGTGAAAAACTGTTTTTT. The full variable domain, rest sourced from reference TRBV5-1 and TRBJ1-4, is KAGVTQTPRYLIKTRGQQVTLSCSPISGHRSVSWYQQTPGQGLQFLFEYFSETQRNKGNFPGRFSGRQFSNSRSEMNVSTLELGDSALYLCASRSGMGEKLFFGSGTQLSVL.

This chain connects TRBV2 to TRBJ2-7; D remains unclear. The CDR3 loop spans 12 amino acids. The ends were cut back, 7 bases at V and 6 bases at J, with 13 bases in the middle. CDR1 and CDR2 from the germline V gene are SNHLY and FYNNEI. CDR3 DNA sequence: TGTGCCAGCATAGATAAAGGCCGCGAGCAGTACTTC. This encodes CASIDKGREQYF.

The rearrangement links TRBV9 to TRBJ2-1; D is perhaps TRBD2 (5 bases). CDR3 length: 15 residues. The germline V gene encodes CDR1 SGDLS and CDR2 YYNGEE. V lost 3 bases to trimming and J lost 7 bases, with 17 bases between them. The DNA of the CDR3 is TGTGCCAGCAGCGGAGAAGGGCCCAAGCGGAATGAGCAGTTCTTC. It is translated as CASSGEGPKRNEQFF. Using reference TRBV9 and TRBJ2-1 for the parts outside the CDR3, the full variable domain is DSGVTQTPKHLITATGQRVTLRCSPRSGDLSVYWYQQSLDQGLQFLIQYYNGEERAKGNILERFSAQQFPDLHSELNLSSLELGDSALYFCASSGEGPKRNEQFFGPGTRLTVL.

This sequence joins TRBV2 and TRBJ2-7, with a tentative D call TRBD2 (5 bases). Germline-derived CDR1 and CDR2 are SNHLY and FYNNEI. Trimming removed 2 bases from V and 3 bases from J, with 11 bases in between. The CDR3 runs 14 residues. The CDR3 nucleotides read TGTGCCAGCAGTGAAAACGGGGTCGGCTACGAGCAGTACTTC. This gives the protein CASSENGVGYEQYF. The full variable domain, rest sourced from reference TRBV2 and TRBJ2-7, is EPEVTQTPSHQVTQMGQEVILRCVPISNHLYFYWYRQILGQKVEFLVSFYNNEISEKSEIFDDQFSVERPDGSNFTLKIRSTKLEDSAMYFCASSENGVGYEQYFGPGTRLTVT.

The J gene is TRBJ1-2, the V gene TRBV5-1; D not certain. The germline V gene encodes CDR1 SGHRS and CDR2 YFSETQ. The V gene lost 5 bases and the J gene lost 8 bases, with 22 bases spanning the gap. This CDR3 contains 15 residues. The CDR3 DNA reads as TGCGCCAGCAGACGGAACACTCAAGCCGGAGGGGGCTACACCTTC. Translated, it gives CASRRNTQAGGGYTF.

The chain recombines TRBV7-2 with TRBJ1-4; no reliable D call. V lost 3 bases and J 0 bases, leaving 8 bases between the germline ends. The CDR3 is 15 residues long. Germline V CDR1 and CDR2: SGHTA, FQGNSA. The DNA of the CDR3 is TGTGCCAGCAGCTTCTCCGAGACAACTAATGAAAAACTGTTTTTT. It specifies CASSFSETTNEKLFF.

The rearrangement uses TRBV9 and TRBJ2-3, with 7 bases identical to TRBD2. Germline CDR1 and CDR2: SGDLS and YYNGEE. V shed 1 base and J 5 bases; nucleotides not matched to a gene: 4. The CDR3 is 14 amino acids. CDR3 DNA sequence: TGTGCCAGCAGCGTAATATCGGGAGGAGATACGCAGTATTTT. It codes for CASSVISGGDTQYF.

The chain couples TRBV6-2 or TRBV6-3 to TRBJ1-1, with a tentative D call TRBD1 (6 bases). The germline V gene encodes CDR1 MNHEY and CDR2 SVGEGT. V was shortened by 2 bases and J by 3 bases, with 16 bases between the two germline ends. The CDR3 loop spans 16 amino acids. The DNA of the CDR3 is TGTGCCAGCAGTTACGTACAGGGTGGGGTCGACACTGAAGCTTTCTTT. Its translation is CASSYVQGGVDTEAFF.

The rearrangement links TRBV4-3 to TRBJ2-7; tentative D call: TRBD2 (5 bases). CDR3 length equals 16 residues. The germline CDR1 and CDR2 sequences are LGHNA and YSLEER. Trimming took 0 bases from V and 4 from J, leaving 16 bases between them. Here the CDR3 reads CASSQDLGSRVYEQYF. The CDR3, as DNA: TGCGCCAGCAGCCAAGATCTGGGTTCGCGGGTTTACGAGCAGTACTTC.

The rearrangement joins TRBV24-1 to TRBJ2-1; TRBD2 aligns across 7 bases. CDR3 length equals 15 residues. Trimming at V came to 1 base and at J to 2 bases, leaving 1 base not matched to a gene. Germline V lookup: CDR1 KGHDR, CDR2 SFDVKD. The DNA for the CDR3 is TGTGCCACCAGTGATTTCAGCGGGACCTACAATGAGCAGTTCTTC. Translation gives CATSDFSGTYNEQFF.

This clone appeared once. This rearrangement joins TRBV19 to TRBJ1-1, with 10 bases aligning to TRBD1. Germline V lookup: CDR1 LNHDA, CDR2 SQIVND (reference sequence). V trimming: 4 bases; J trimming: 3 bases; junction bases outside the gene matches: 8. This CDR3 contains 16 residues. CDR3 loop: CASSTRTGGRDTEAFF. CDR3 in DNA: TGTGCCAGTAGTACTCGGACAGGGGGTAGGGACACTGAAGCTTTCTTT.